The 10 T cell receptor beta chains in this list originate from one sample, sequenced in a study of OX40 agonist ivuxolimab in advanced cancers. Profiled with immunoSEQ multiplex PCR; TCRdb holds only in-frame clones, not every one. The sample shows about 31,000 clones, around nine tenths of them seen only once. This sample comprised CD4+ or CD8+ T cells sorted from blood, obtained in a trial of the OX40 agonist ivuxolimab. These receptors were collected from an adult with an advanced solid tumor such as melanoma, head and neck, liver or kidney cancer.

The chain recombines TRBV4-1 with TRBJ1-1; D not certain. CDR3 length equals 16 residues. Trimming took 1 base from V and 0 from J, leaving 12 bases between them. CDR1 is MGHRA, CDR2 YSYEKL, per germline. The CDR3 region is CASSQAIGQMNTEAFF. The CDR3 coding sequence is TGCGCCAGCAGCCAAGCCATTGGGCAAATGAACACTGAAGCTTTCTTT.

The V and J genes are TRBV29-1 and TRBJ2-7, with D perhaps matching TRBD1 (5 bases). Germline loops: CDR1 SQVTM, CDR2 ANQGSEA. The CDR3 is 13 amino acids. V gave up 6 bases and J gave up 3 bases, with 15 bases separating them. CDR3 nucleotides: TGCAGCGTAACCTCGACAGTAGTCTACGAGCAGTACTTC. Its protein is CSVTSTVVYEQYF.

This chain uses TRBV4-1 with TRBJ2-7; D is unresolved. The CDR3 spans 14 residues. V shed 1 base and J shed 0 bases, with 7 bases lying between them. Germline V gene data show CDR1 as MGHRA and CDR2 as YSYEKL. The CDR3 bases are TGCGCCAGCAGCCAAGTTCACGGCTCCTACGAGCAGTACTTC. This translates into CASSQVHGSYEQYF.

The J gene is TRBJ2-5, the V gene TRBV27; TRBD2 might be the D (7 bases). CDR3 length equals 16 residues. Germline V lookup: CDR1 MNHEY, CDR2 SMNVEV (reference sequence). V lost 7 bases and J 1 base, leaving 19 bases between the germline ends. The CDR3 is CASILRAGGPQETQYF. The CDR3 DNA sequence: TGTGCCAGCATCCTCCGGGCCGGGGGGCCCCAAGAGACCCAGTACTTC.

This sequence joins TRBV27 and TRBJ2-2, with 7 bases that match TRBD2. The CDR3 contains 17 residues. Germline lookup yields CDR1 MNHEY and CDR2 SMNVEV (reference sequence). The junction had 14 bases not matched to a gene; V was cut back by 6 bases and J by 4 bases. The CDR3 here is CASSHIVGSGPTGELFF. The CDR3 DNA is TGTGCCAGCAGCCATATTGTTGGTAGCGGGCCCACCGGGGAGCTGTTTTTT.

This chain links TRBV2 with TRBJ2-7; D is uncertain. CDR1 and CDR2 from the germline V gene are SNHLY and FYNNEI. The CDR3 has 12 amino acids. V was pared by 5 bases and J by 3 bases, with 8 bases between. CDR3 DNA sequence: TGTGCCAGCAGTAGGGTCAACTACGAGCAGTACTTC. This encodes CASSRVNYEQYF.

This clone was seen just once. The CDR3 is CASSLVAGGENEQFF. For the CDR3, the DNA is TGTGCCAGCAGCCTCGTAGCGGGGGGAGAAAATGAGCAGTTCTTC. The gene calls are TRBV7-3 and TRBJ2-1; 10 bases align to TRBD2. Unmatched junction bases numbered 8, after V lost 5 bases and J lost 7 bases. CDR1 is SGHTA, CDR2 FQGTGA, per germline. The CDR3 extends over 15 amino acids.

This chain joins TRBV10-3 and TRBJ1-1; D call uncertain. Germline V gene lookup returns CDR1 ENHRY and CDR2 SYGVKD. The CDR3 consists of 13 residues. V lost 11 bases to trimming and J lost 1 base, with 14 bases between them. This chain's CDR3 is CASLGRKNTEAFF. The CDR3 DNA is TGTGCCTCACTAGGACGGAAGAACACTGAAGCTTTCTTT.

This rearrangement joins TRBV29-1 to TRBJ2-5; the match to TRBD1 covers 7 bases. The CDR3 runs 12 residues. Germline assignment: CDR1 SQVTM and CDR2 ANQGSEA. With 3 bases clipped from V and 3 bases from J, the junction kept 1 base outside the gene matches. The CDR3 here is CSVDTGEETQYF. The CDR3 nucleotides read TGCAGCGTTGATACAGGGGAAGAGACCCAGTACTTC.

The CDR3 DNA reads TGTGCCAGCAGCCCGGAGGGCCGAAGGCTAGGGGAGCTGTTTTTT. It codes for CASSPEGRRLGELFF. This chain joins TRBV7-9 and TRBJ2-2; a weak D match, TRBD2 (6 bases). The germline CDR1 and CDR2 sequences are SEHNR and FQNEAQ (reference sequence). Trimming removed 5 bases at V and 8 bases at J, with 18 bases between. The CDR3 is 15 residues long.